This T cell receptor beta chain was identified in a study of blood T cell repertoires in COVID-19. Study at large: From the United States, Italy and Spain came samples of acute and convalescent COVID-19. PBMCs, B-cell-depleted T cells, or T cells provided the cDNA or gDNA that made up the material.

V was shortened by 3 bases and J by 5 bases, with 13 bases between the two germline ends. The CDR3 runs to 13 residues. Germline CDR1 is DFQATT and CDR2 is SNEGSKA (reference sequence). Original handling: Nucleated cell number was recorded as an estimate derived from reference gene primer amplification. Using immunoSEQ multiplex PCR, the repertoire was profiled, and TCRdb retains in-frame clones only, with some absent. For V, J and clone size, that table is used; D and trimming come from the DNA. This sample has 150,000 to 200,000 clones, with 84% found just once. The origin of this receptor is a man aged 35 to 55 who had recovered from COVID-19. The gene calls are TRBV20-1 and TRBJ1-2; D uncertain. Sequencing was carried out using peripheral blood. CDR3 amino acids: CSASLGIPYGYTF. The CDR3 nucleotides read TGCAGTGCTAGTCTTGGCATCCCTTATGGCTACACCTTC.